Below, 20 T cell receptor beta chains from the same sample are listed, as sequenced in a study of OX40 agonist ivuxolimab in advanced cancers. Sequencing was performed with immunoSEQ multiplex PCR; in TCRdb, only in-frame clones are kept and a portion is missing. The table records about 38,000 clones, about 89% of them present only once. Sequences were derived from CD4+ or CD8+ T cells sorted from blood, sampled in a trial of the OX40 agonist ivuxolimab. Every receptor here comes from an adult with an advanced solid tumor such as melanoma, head and neck, liver or kidney cancer.

The chain employs TRBV19 and TRBJ2-5; D might be TRBD2 (7 bases). The length of the CDR3 is 15 residues. The germline V and J ends were trimmed by 3 bases and 5 bases, with 16 bases remaining between them. Germline V gene sequence: CDR1 LNHDA, CDR2 SQIVND (reference sequence). The CDR3 protein is CASSIGGGQEETQYF. DNA for the CDR3: TGTGCCAGTAGTATTGGGGGGGGCCAGGAGGAGACCCAGTACTTC.

The chain is built from TRBV27 and TRBJ2-7; D perhaps matches TRBD2 (6 bases). Germline V lookup: CDR1 MNHEY, CDR2 SMNVEV (reference sequence). The CDR3 sequence is 11 residues long. The germline V and J ends were trimmed by 6 bases and 6 bases, with 9 bases remaining between them. The CDR3, as DNA: TGTGCCAGCAGGGAGGGGCGCGAGCAGTACTTC. It is translated as CASREGREQYF.

This chain links TRBV11-2 with TRBJ1-5; D is uncertain. The CDR3 runs to 15 residues. The V end was cut by 5 bases, the J end by 4 bases, with 15 bases between. CDR1 and CDR2 (germline): SGHAT, FQNNGV. The DNA of the CDR3 is TGTGCCAGCAGCCAAGAGGCGGGGATAAATCAGCCCCAGCATTTT. This gives the protein CASSQEAGINQPQHF.

The chain carries TRBV29-1 and TRBJ1-2; D ambiguous. With 4 bases removed from V and 2 bases from J, the gap between germline ends came to 11 bases. Germline loops: CDR1 SQVTM, CDR2 ANQGSEA. The CDR3 covers 13 residues. This CDR3 reads CSVVPSDNYGYTF. The CDR3 bases are TGCAGCGTTGTCCCATCCGACAACTATGGCTACACCTTC.

The V gene is TRBV7-2, the J gene TRBJ1-4; D is undetermined. Germline V gene lookup returns CDR1 SGHTA and CDR2 FQGNSA. V shed 1 base and J shed 4 bases, with 7 bases lying between them. This CDR3 has 14 residues. The CDR3 coding sequence is TGTGCCAGCAGCTTAGTAGGGCGTAATGAAAAACTGTTTTTT. Protein product: CASSLVGRNEKLFF.

V gene TRBV2 combines with J gene TRBJ2-1; D is unclear. Trimming left V 6 bases short and J 5 bases short, with 5 bases between. Germline CDR1 reads SNHLY; CDR2 reads FYNNEI. The CDR3 runs to 11 residues. CDR3: CASRRDNEQFF. In DNA, the CDR3 is TGTGCCAGCAGGAGAGACAATGAGCAGTTCTTC.

This clone is a singleton in its sample. This chain joins TRBV19 and TRBJ2-7; D is unclear. CDR1 and CDR2 (germline): LNHDA, SQIVND (reference sequence). V was pared by 5 bases and J by 3 bases, with 14 bases between. This CDR3 has 14 amino acids. The CDR3 loop is CASSANSALYEQYF. Here the CDR3 DNA reads TGTGCCAGTAGTGCAAACTCAGCCCTCTACGAGCAGTACTTC.

The chain joins TRBV21-1 to TRBJ2-5; TRBD2 was called by the table and not checked on the DNA. Matching the DNA end better, TRBJ2-7 makes the J call doubtful. TRBV21-1 is described as a pseudogene. The CDR3 spans 10 residues. CDR3 region: CASLPYEQYF. The CDR3 bases are TGTGCCAGCCTTCCCTACGAGCAGTACTTC.

The CDR3 region has the DNA TGTGCCAGCAGCTTAGTCAAGGGGCGACAGCCCCAGCATTTT. Its translation: CASSLVKGRQPQHF. The J gene is TRBJ1-5, the V gene TRBV7-6; D may be TRBD1 (5 bases). Germline-derived CDR1 and CDR2 are SGHVS and FNYEAQ. The CDR3 consists of 14 residues. Trimming took 1 base from V and 7 from J, leaving 11 bases between them.

About this clone: At one end the junction does not follow the germline gene, possibly because of a read error. The chain carries TRBV4-3 and TRBJ2-3; D is uncertain. Germline CDR1 and CDR2: LGHNA and YSLEER. This CDR3 region has 13 residues. DNA of the CDR3: TGCGCCAGCAGCCAAGACCAATCCCTGATGGCGGATTTT. Encoded protein: CASSQDQSLMADF.

By sample share, this clone is medium-sized. CDR3 sequence: CASRGSGEPQHF. CDR3 in DNA: TGTGCCAGCCGGGGGTCCGGGGAGCCCCAGCATTTT. This chain joins TRBV25-1 and TRBJ1-5, with a possible D match to TRBD1 (5 bases). V lost 8 bases and J lost 8, with 13 bases in between. The CDR3 loop spans 12 amino acids. CDR1 is MGHDK, CDR2 SYGVNS, per germline.

The chain uses TRBV7-9 and TRBJ1-2; D perhaps matches TRBD1 (5 bases). V lost 6 bases to trimming and J lost 6 bases, with 14 bases between them. Germline CDR1 and CDR2: SEHNR and FQNEAQ (reference sequence). CDR3 length: 13 residues. DNA of the CDR3: TGTGCCAGCAGTCTGGGGACCCGGGATGGCTACACCTTC. Its translation: CASSLGTRDGYTF.

The V and J genes are TRBV29-1 and TRBJ2-2; 7 bases align to TRBD2. The CDR3 is 13 residues long. V was clipped by 7 bases and J by 5 bases; unmatched bases: 7. Germline CDR1 reads SQVTM; CDR2 reads ANQGSEA. In nucleotides, the CDR3 is TGCAGCGGGATTACAGCGGGGACCGGGGAGCTGTTTTTT. It translates to CSGITAGTGELFF.

The rearrangement joins TRBV27 to TRBJ2-7; TRBD1 matches at 8 bases. This CDR3 contains 13 residues. CDR1 and CDR2 from the germline V gene are MNHEY and SMNVEV (reference sequence). J lost 5 bases, V lost 6 bases, and 6 bases had no gene match. CDR3 protein: CASSLDRAHEQYF. The CDR3 DNA is TGTGCCAGCAGCTTGGACAGGGCTCACGAGCAGTACTTC.

The chain links TRBV5-4 to TRBJ2-5; 7 bases line up with TRBD2. From germline, CDR1 is SGHNT and CDR2 YYREEE (reference sequence). CDR3 length: 16 residues. J gave up 2 bases and V 0 bases, and 7 bases lay outside the gene matches. CDR3 loop: CASSLDGGGFQETQYF. The CDR3 nucleotides read TGTGCCAGCAGCTTGGATGGCGGGGGATTTCAAGAGACCCAGTACTTC.

This clone was recorded at least ten times. The CDR3 loop is CASSSPGATYEQYF. CDR3 nucleotide sequence: TGTGCCAGCAGCTCCCCCGGGGCCACCTACGAGCAGTACTTC. This rearrangement joins TRBV7-2 to TRBJ2-7; D tentatively fits TRBD1 or TRBD2 (5 bases each). Germline V gene data show CDR1 as SGHTA and CDR2 as FQGNSA. With 4 bases removed from V and 2 bases from J, the gap between germline ends came to 12 bases. This CDR3 region has 14 residues.

CDR3 loop: CASSLGPSGGALETQYF. CDR3 nucleotides: TGTGCCAGCAGCTTAGGTCCTAGCGGGGGGGCCTTGGAGACCCAGTACTTC. The chain uses TRBV11-2 and TRBJ2-5, with TRBD2 identical over 12 bases. Germline loops: CDR1 SGHAT, CDR2 FQNNGV. The CDR3 runs to 17 residues. Trimming cost V 1 base and J 5 bases; bases outside gene matches: 8.

The chain's CDR3 is CASRLAGEETQYF. The CDR3 coding sequence is TGCGCCAGCAGACTAGCGGGGGAGGAGACCCAGTACTTC. The chain joins TRBV10-2 to TRBJ2-5, with TRBD2 identical over 11 bases. There are 13 residues in the CDR3. Trimming at V came to 6 bases and at J to 5 bases, leaving 2 bases not matched to a gene. Germline V gene data show CDR1 as WSHSY and CDR2 as SAAADI.

This rearrangement joins TRBV2 to TRBJ2-1; D gene unclear. The CDR3 length is 12 residues. Trimming took off 2 bases at V and 5 bases at J, with 4 bases between the two ends. Looked up from germline, CDR1 is SNHLY and CDR2 is FYNNEI. CDR3 nucleotide sequence: TGTGCCAGCAGTGAACTCCACAATGAGCAGTTCTTC. Protein product: CASSELHNEQFF. The variable domain in full, completed from reference TRBV2 and TRBJ2-1, reads EPEVTQTPSHQVTQMGQEVILRCVPISNHLYFYWYRQILGQKVEFLVSFYNNEISEKSEIFDDQFSVERPDGSNFTLKIRSTKLEDSAMYFCASSELHNEQFFGPGTRLTVL.

The chain is built from TRBV7-9 and TRBJ2-7; unclear D gene. Germline V gene lookup returns CDR1 SEHNR and CDR2 FQNEAQ (reference sequence). V lost 0 bases and J lost 5, with 5 bases in between. CDR3 length: 12 residues. CDR3 in amino acids: CASSLAGDEQYF. CDR3 nucleotides: TGTGCCAGCAGCTTAGCGGGCGACGAGCAGTACTTC.